The 8 T cell receptor beta chains below all came from one sample that was sequenced in a study of TIL therapy for anti-PD-1-resistant metastatic lung cancer. Time point here: pre-treatment sample, taken before nivolumab and TIL therapy. Sequencing used immunoSEQ v3. TCRdb keeps only in-frame clones here, not all; method: immunoSEQ multiplex PCR. This table has about 59,000 clones, less than 85% appearing once. This specimen was blood, taken at baseline. The receptors come from a person between 25 and 80 years old with non-small cell lung cancer.

The CDR3 region has the DNA TGTGCCAGTAGTGCCTCCCCGGGACTAGCTACTACAGATACGCAGTATTTT. It yields the protein CASSASPGLATTDTQYF. This chain joins TRBV19 and TRBJ2-3; the match to TRBD2 covers 9 bases. The CDR3 spans 17 residues. Germline V gene lookup returns CDR1 LNHDA and CDR2 SQIVND (reference sequence). V lost 5 bases, J lost 3 bases, and 12 bases stayed unmatched.

The rearrangement joins TRBV7-8 to TRBJ2-1; TRBD2 might be the D (6 bases). CDR3 length: 14 amino acids. The V gene lost 2 bases and the J gene lost 6 bases, with 11 bases spanning the gap. Per germline, CDR1 SGHVS and CDR2 FQNEAQ. The CDR3 here is CASSLRGSGNEQFF. The DNA for the CDR3 is TGTGCCAGCAGCTTAAGAGGTAGCGGCAATGAGCAGTTCTTC. Looking up the rest from reference TRBV7-8 and TRBJ2-1 gives the full variable domain: GAGVSQSPRYKVAKRGQDVALRCDPISGHVSLFWYQQALGQGPEFLTYFQNEAQLDKSGLPSDRFFAERPEGSVSTLKIQRTQQEDSAVYLCASSLRGSGNEQFFGPGTRLTVL.

CDR3 sequence reads: CASSRAGVLSNTQYF. The CDR3 nucleotides read TGTGCCAGCAGCCGGGCGGGGGTTCTGTCCAATACGCAGTATTTT. The chain is built from TRBV7-2 and TRBJ2-3, with 7 bases that match TRBD2. CDR3 size: 15 residues. Germline loops: CDR1 SGHTA, CDR2 FQGNSA. The ends lost 5 bases at V and 7 bases at J; junction bases unmatched: 12.

This clone was seen a handful of times. The chain links TRBV7-9 to TRBJ1-2; 10 bases are a match to TRBD1. The V gene's germline CDR1 is SEHNR and CDR2 FQNEAQ (reference sequence). The J segment lost 8 bases and the V segment lost 1 base, leaving 7 bases of the junction unmatched. The CDR3 totals 15 residues. For the CDR3, the DNA is TGTGCCAGCAGCTTAGATGGAAGACAGGGGGCCGGCTACACCTTC. Its translation: CASSLDGRQGAGYTF.

The chain links TRBV7-2 to TRBJ2-7; D is possibly TRBD2 (5 bases). Trimming took off 5 bases at V and 4 bases at J, with 12 bases between the two ends. The CDR3 runs 13 residues. Germline V gives CDR1 SGHTA, CDR2 FQGNSA. CDR3 protein: CASSPGNRYEQYF. The CDR3 DNA is TGTGCCAGCAGCCCGGGGAACCGATACGAGCAGTACTTC.

With respect to this clone: The junction departs from the called germline gene at one end, perhaps through a read error. V is TRBV7-9 and J is TRBJ1-5, with a tentative D call TRBD1 (6 bases). The germline gives CDR1 SEHNR, CDR2 FQNEAQ (reference sequence). This CDR3 contains 14 residues. CDR3 protein: CASSYGTINQLQHF. The DNA of the CDR3 is TGTGCCAGCAGCTACGGGACAATCAATCAGCTCCAGCATTTT.

The chain couples TRBV2 to TRBJ1-6; no firm D call. Germline assignment: CDR1 SNHLY and CDR2 FYNNEI. V was cut by 7 bases and J by 2 bases, with 6 bases left in between. The CDR3 covers 13 residues. This chain's CDR3 is CASTGTYNSPLHF. The DNA for the CDR3 is TGTGCCAGCACCGGGACCTATAATTCACCCCTCCACTTT.

The J gene is TRBJ1-1, the V gene TRBV5-1, with a possible D match to TRBD1 (5 bases). The CDR3 consists of 18 residues. V shed 3 bases and J shed 0 bases, with 21 bases lying between them. The germline V gene has CDR1 SGHRS and CDR2 YFSETQ. CDR3 amino acids: CASSSSSGGRALNTEAFF. The CDR3 DNA is TGCGCCAGCAGCTCCTCTAGCGGGGGACGGGCACTGAACACTGAAGCTTTCTTT.